The source of this T cell receptor (beta chain) is a study of metastatic and nonmetastatic thyroid tumors. CDR3 length equals 13 residues. The germline V gene has CDR1 SGHAT and CDR2 FQNNGV. This clone was recorded many times. Mismatch with germline at one junction end may stem from a read error. Through MiXCR, TCRdb re-clonotyped the PCR reads. The sample has 20,000 to 25,000 clones, 14% to 15% seen once. All patients were untreated before thyroid surgery. Sequencing was performed on tumor tissue. This chain connects TRBV11-2 to TRBJ2-7; D is possibly TRBD2 (5 bases). This TCR was recovered from a female donor with papillary thyroid cancer or a benign thyroid nodule (not recorded which). Some clones in this sample may be carry-over from other donors' samples. The CDR3 loop reads CASSLDFEASRHF. Written as DNA, the CDR3 is TGTGCCAGCAGCTTAGATTTTGAGGCTAGCCGACACTTC.